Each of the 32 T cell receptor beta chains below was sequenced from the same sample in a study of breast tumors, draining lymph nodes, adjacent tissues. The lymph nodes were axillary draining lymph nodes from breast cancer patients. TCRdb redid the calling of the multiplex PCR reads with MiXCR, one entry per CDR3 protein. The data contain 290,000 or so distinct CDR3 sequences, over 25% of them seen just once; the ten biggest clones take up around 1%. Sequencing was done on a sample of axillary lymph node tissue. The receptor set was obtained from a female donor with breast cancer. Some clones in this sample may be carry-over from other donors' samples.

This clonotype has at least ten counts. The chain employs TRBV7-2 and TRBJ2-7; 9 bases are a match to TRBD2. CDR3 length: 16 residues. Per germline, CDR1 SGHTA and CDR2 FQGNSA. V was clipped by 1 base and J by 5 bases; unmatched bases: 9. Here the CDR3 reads CASSLVEGSGRHEQYF. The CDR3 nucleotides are TGTGCCAGCAGCTTAGTTGAGGGTAGCGGGAGACACGAGCAGTACTTC. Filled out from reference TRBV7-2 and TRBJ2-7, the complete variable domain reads GAGVSQSPSNKVTEKGKDVELRCDPISGHTALYWYRQSLGQGLEFLIYFQGNSAPDKSGLPSDRFSAERTGGSVSTLTIQRTQQEDSAVYLCASSLVEGSGRHEQYFGPGTRLTVT.

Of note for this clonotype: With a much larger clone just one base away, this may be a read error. The CDR3 region is CASSPVGQRSPYEQYF. The CDR3 bases are TGTGCCAGCAGCCCCGTGGGTCAGAGGAGCCCCTACGAGCAGTACTTC. V gene TRBV7-9 combines with J gene TRBJ2-7; D remains unclear. Germline-derived CDR1 and CDR2 are SEHNR and FQNEAQ (reference sequence). The CDR3 is made up of 16 amino acids. V was shortened by 5 bases and J by 2 bases, with 19 bases between the two germline ends.

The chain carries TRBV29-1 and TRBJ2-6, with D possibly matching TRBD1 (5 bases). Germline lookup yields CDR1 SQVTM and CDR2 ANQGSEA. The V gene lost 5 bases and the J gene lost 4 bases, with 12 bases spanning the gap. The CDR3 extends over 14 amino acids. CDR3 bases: TGCAGCGTTCGGATTGGGGCCGGGGCCAACGTCCTGACTTTC. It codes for CSVRIGAGANVLTF.

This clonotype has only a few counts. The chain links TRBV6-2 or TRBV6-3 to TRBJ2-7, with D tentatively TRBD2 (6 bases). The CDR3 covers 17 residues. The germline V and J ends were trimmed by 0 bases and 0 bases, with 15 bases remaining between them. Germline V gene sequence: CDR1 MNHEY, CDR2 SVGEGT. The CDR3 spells CASSYSAGRPISYEQYF. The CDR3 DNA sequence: TGTGCCAGCAGTTACTCGGCGGGGAGACCAATCTCCTACGAGCAGTACTTC.

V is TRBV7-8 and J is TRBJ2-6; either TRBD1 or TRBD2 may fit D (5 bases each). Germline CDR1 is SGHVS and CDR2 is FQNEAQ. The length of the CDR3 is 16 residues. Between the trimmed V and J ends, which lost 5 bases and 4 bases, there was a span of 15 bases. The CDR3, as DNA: TGTGCCAGCAGCGCATCGGGGCGACGGGGGGCCAACGTCCTGACTTTC. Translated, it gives CASSASGRRGANVLTF.

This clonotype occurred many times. CDR3 region: CASSSGRDLLDTQYF. The CDR3 DNA follows: TGCGCCAGCAGTAGCGGGAGGGACCTTTTAGATACGCAGTATTTT. V and J are TRBV10-2 and TRBJ2-3, with TRBD2 matching over 10 bases. V trimming: 5 bases; J trimming: 5 bases; junction bases outside the gene matches: 7. The germline gives CDR1 WSHSY, CDR2 SAAADI. This CDR3 comprises 15 residues.

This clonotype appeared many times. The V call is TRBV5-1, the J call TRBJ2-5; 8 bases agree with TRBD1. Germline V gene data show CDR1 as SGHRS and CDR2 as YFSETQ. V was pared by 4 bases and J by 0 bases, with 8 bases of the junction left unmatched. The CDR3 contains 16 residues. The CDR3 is CASSQGTGVYQETQYF. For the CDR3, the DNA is TGCGCCAGCAGCCAAGGGACAGGCGTTTACCAAGAGACCCAGTACTTC.

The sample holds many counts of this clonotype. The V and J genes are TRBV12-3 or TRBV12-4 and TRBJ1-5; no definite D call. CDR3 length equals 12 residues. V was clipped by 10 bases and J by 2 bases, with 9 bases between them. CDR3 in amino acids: CATRTGNQPQHF. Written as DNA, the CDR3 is TGTGCCACTCGGACGGGCAATCAGCCCCAGCATTTT.

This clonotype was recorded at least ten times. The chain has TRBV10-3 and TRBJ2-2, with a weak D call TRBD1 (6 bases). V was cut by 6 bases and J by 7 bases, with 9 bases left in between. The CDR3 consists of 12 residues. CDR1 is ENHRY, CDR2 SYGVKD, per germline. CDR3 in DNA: TGTGCCATCAGGCAGGGGAGCGGGGAGCTGTTTTTT. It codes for CAIRQGSGELFF.

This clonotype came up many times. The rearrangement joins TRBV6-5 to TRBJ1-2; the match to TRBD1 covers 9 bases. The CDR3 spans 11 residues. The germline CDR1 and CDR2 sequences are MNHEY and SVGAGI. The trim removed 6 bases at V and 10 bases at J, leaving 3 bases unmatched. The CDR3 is CASSHRGHYTF. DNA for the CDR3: TGTGCCAGCAGCCACAGGGGGCACTACACCTTC.

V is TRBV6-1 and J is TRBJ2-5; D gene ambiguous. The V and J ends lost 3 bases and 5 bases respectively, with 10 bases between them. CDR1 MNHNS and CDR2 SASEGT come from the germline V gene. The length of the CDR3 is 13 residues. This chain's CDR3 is CASSDSQAETQYF. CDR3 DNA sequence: TGTGCCAGCAGTGATTCGCAGGCGGAGACCCAGTACTTC.

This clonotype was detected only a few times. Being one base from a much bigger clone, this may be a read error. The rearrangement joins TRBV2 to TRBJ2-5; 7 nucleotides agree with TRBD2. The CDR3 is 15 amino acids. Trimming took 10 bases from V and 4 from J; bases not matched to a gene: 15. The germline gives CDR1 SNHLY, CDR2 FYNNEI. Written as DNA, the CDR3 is TGTGCCAACAGCCGGACTGGCGGGAGCGTAGAGACCCAGTACTTC. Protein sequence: CANSRTGGSVETQYF.

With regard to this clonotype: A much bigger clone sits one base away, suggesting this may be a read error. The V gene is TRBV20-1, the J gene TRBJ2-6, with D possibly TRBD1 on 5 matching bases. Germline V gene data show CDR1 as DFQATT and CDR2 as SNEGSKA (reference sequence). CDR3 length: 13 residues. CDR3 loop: CSAKWAGANALTF. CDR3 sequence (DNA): TGCAGTGCGAAGTGGGCTGGGGCCAACGCCCTGACTTTC.

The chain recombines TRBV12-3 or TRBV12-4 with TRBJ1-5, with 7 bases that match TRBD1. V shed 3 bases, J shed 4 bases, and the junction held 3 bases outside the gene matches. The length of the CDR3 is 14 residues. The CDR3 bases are TGTGCCAGCAGTTTCCCAGGGGGTAATCAGCCCCAGCATTTT. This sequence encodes CASSFPGGNQPQHF.

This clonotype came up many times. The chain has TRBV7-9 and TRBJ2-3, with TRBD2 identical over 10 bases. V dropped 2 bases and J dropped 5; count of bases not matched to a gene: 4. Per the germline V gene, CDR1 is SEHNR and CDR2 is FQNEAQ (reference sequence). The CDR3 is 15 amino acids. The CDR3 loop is CASSLPSGRGDTQYF. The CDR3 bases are TGTGCCAGCAGCTTACCTAGCGGGAGAGGAGATACGCAGTATTTT.

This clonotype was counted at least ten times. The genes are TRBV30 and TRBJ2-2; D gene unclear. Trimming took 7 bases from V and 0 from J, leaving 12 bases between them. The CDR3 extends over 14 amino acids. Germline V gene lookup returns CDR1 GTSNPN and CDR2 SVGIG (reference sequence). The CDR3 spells CASRTFANTGELFF. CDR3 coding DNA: TGTGCCTCCAGGACGTTCGCGAACACCGGGGAGCTGTTTTTT. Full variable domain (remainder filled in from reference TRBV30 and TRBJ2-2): SQTIHQWPATLVQPVGSPLSLECTVEGTSNPNLYWYRQAAGRGLQLLFYSVGIGQISSEVPQNLSASRPQDRQFILSSKKLLLSDSGFYLCASRTFANTGELFFGEGSRLTVL.

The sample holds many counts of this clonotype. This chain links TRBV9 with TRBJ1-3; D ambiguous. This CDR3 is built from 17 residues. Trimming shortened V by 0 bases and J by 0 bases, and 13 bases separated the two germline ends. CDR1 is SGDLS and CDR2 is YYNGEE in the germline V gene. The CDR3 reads CASSVDTTLSSGNTIYF. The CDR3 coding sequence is TGTGCCAGCAGCGTAGACACGACGCTGAGCTCTGGAAACACCATATATTTT.

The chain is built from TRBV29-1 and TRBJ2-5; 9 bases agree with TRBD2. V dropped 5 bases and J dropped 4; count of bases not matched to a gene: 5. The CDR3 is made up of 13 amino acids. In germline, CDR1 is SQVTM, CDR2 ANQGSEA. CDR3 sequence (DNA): TGCAGCGTTCAAGCGGGAGGCCGAGAGACCCAGTACTTC. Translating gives CSVQAGGRETQYF.

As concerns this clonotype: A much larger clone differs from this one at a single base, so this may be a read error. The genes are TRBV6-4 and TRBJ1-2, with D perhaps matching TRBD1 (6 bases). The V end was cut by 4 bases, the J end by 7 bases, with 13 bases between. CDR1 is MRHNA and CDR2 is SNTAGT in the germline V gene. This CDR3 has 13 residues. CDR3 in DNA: TGTGCCAGCAGTGGCGCCAGGGGTTTTGGCTACACCTTC. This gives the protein CASSGARGFGYTF.

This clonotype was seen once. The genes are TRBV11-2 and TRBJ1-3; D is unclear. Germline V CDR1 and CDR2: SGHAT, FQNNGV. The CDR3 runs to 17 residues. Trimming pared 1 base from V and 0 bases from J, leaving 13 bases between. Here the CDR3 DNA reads TGTGCCAGCAGCTTAGGTTTCGGGCGGGACTCTGGAAACACCATATATTTT. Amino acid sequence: CASSLGFGRDSGNTIYF.

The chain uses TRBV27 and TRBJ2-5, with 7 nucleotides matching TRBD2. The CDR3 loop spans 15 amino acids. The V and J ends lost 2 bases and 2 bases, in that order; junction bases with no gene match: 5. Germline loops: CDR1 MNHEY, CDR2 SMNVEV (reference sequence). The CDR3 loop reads CASSLLGLVQETQYF. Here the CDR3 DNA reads TGTGCCAGCAGTTTACTCGGACTAGTACAAGAGACCCAGTACTTC.

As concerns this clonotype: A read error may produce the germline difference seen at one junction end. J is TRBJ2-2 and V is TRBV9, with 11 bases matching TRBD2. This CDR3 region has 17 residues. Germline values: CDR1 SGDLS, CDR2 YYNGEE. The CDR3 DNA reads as TGTGCCAGCAGCGTACCACTAGCGGGAGCGAACACCGGGGAGCTGGTTTTT. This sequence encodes CASSVPLAGANTGELVF.

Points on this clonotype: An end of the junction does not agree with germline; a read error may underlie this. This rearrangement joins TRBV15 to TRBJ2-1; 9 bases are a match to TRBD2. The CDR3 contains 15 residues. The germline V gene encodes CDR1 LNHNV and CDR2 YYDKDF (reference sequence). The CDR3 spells CATCHPASGANEQFF. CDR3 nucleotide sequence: TGTGCCACCTGCCATCCGGCTAGCGGGGCCAATGAGCAGTTCTTT.

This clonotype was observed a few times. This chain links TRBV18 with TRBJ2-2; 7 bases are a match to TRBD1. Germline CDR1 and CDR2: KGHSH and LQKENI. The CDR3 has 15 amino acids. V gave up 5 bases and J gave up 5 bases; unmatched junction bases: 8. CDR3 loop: CASSVGQAQTGELFF. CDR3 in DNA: TGTGCCAGCTCAGTCGGACAGGCCCAAACCGGGGAGCTGTTTTTT.

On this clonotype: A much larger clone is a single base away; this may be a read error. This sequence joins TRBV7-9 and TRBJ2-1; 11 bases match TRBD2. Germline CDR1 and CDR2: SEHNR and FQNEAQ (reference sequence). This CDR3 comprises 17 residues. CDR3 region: CASSQITSGRTYSEQFF. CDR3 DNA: TGTGCCAGCAGCCAAATAACTAGCGGGAGAACCTACAGTGAGCAGTTCTTC. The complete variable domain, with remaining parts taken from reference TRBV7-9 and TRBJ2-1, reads DTGVSQNPRHKITKRGQNVTFRCDPISEHNRLYWYRQTLGQGPEFLTYFQNEAQLEKSRLLSDRFSAERPKGSFSTLEIQRTEQGDSAMYLCASSQITSGRTYSEQFFGPGTRLTVL.

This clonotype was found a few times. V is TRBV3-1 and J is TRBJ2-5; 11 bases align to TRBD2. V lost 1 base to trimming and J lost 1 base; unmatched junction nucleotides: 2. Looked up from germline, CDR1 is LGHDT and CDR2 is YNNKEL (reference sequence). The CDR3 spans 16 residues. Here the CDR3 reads CASSQAGTSGQETQYF. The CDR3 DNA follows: TGTGCCAGCAGCCAAGCCGGGACTAGCGGCCAAGAGACCCAGTACTTC.

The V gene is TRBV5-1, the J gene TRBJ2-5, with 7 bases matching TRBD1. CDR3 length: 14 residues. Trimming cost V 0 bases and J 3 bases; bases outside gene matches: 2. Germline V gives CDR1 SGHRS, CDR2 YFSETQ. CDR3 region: CASSLGDSKETQYF. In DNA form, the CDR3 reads TGCGCCAGCAGCTTGGGGGACAGCAAAGAGACCCAGTACTTC.

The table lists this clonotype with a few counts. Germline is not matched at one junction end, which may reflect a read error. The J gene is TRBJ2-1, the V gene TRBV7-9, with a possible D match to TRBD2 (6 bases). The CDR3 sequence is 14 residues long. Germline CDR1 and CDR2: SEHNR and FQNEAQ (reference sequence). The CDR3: CASSLAGGHNEQLF. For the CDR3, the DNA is TGTGCCAGCAGCTTAGCGGGAGGCCACAATGAGCAGCTCTTC.

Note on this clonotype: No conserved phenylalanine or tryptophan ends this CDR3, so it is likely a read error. CDR3 nucleotides: TGTGCCGGCAGCCCTACTCCCGGAGGGGAGCCCCAGCATCTT. Translation: CAGSPTPGGEPQHL. The J gene is TRBJ1-5, the V gene TRBV7-3, with TRBD1 as a possible D gene (5 bases). Germline lookup yields CDR1 SGHTA and CDR2 FQGTGA. CDR3 length: 14 amino acids.

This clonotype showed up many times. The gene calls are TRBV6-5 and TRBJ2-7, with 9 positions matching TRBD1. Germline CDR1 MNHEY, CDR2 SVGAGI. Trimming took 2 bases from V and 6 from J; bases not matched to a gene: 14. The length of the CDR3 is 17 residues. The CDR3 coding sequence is TGTGCCAGCAGTTACGGGGGCGGGACAGGGTTAGGCACCGAGCAGTACTTC. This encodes CASSYGGGTGLGTEQYF.

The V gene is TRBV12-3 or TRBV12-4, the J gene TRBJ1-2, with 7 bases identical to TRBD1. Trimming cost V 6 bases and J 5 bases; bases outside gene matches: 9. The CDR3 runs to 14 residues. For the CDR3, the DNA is TGTGCCAGCAGCCTCGACAGGGCAGGATATGGCTACACCTTC. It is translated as CASSLDRAGYGYTF.

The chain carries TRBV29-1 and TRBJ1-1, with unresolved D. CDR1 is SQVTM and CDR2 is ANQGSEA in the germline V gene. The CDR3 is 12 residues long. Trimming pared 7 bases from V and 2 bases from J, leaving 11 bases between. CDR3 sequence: CSACDGNTEAFF. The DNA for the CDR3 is TGCAGCGCTTGCGACGGCAACACTGAAGCTTTCTTT.